This record concerns one T cell receptor (beta chain) sequence. The V gene's germline CDR1 is SGHDT and CDR2 YYEEEE. J was trimmed by 3 bases and V by 4 bases; bases with no gene match: 5. This CDR3 comprises 14 residues. The data stem from a study of cytomegalovirus exposure and HLA in healthy donors. PCR used 60 Vbeta primers and 13 Jbeta primers. Measured with immunoSEQ multiplex PCR; TCRdb has only the in-frame clones, and not every one. The table records some 150,000 clones, 60% to 85% of them present only once. Input material: PBMCs. The source of this sequence is a male donor in good health and CMV-seronegative. This chain joins TRBV5-6 and TRBJ2-7; TRBD1 matches 9 bases. The CDR3 spells CASSLETGGYEQYF. CDR3 bases: TGTGCCAGCAGCCTGGAGACAGGGGGCTACGAGCAGTACTTC.